The entry below gives a single T cell receptor beta chain sequence along with its context. This clonotype was picked up a small number of times. It has no known antigen specificity. No clone much larger than this one lies a single base away; base qualities are absent. Only healthy Caucasian donors were included. Three pairs of female monozygotic twins, all aged about 18 to 30 years, were included in the twin cohort. The RNA used for TCR libraries was isolated from peripheral blood mononuclear cells. The method was 5' RACE. Sequencer: Illumina HiSeq 2000. A universal primer binding site was introduced by template switching, and a unique molecular identifier was present in the final cDNA, enabling accurate counting of TCR cDNA molecules. Specific primers in the conserved constant-segment region were used to synthesize first-strand cDNA for the TCR alpha and beta chains. Each cDNA library was double barcoded, with a SMART-Mk sample barcode plus Illumina barcodes, to control for contamination. TruSeq adapter sequences and Illumina sample barcodes were added in two successive PCR steps. TCR alpha and beta cDNA libraries were sequenced on the Illumina HiSeq platform with custom primers. The authors' analysis ran thus. MiGEC processed the raw reads to extract unique molecular identifiers, while MiXCR was used to determine the CDR3 positions. For each individual, recombination models were inferred using an EM algorithm with the repgenHMM and IGoR tools. The tcR package in R was used for shared clonotype analysis, with sharing normalized by the product of cloneset sizes. Out-of-frame nonproductive sequences were analyzed to study raw recombination free of thymic and clonal selection effects. TCRdb reworked the public reads: Q25 trimming with fastp, MiXCR clone assembly, productive beta chains retained. CDR3 protein duplicates are merged, each entry listing the most common genes and DNA. The V and J calls follow TCRdb's processing rather than the paper's. The sample table records hundreds of thousands of distinct CDR3 sequences; under 9% of these occur just once. 0.85% to 1% of the sample lies in the top ten.

At the junction V is shortened by 7 bases and J by 3 bases, with 9 bases in between. There are 11 amino acids in the CDR3, from cysteine to phenylalanine inclusive. Only CDR3 DNA remains: 33 bases, in frame from the first base. CDR1 and CDR2 are drawn from the germline V gene (reference sequence): DFQATT, SNEGSKA. These data originate in a study of identical twins listed by TCRdb under 2016. Regarding the research as a whole: The study deep-sequenced TCR alpha and beta repertoires from monozygotic twins, unrelated adults of various ages and cord blood to test whether fetal clonotypes persist. To rule out contamination, the twin experiments were replicated at different times with different library preparation protocols. The paper's findings and limits, for the study overall: Compared with coincidental sharing between unrelated individuals, out-of-frame TCR alpha sequences shared between twins showed an excess of sequences with low generation probability. Invariant T cells such as MAIT and iNKT could partly confound zero-insertion analyses, although diverse VJ usage argued against such confounding for most clonotypes. Because the same donors could not be followed over many years, the conclusions depended on cross-sectional statistical analysis. Abundant cord blood beta clonotypes carried fewer insertions; young adult naive repertoires showed a weaker similar trend, while memory repertoires showed none. A weaker excess of twin sharing was found in beta out-of-frame sequences because the signal-to-noise ratio was lowered by fewer shared sequences. In monozygotic twins, recombination models systematically underestimated out-of-frame TCR alpha sharing, but the models matched the sharing seen between unrelated individuals.

These data also featured in a second study, about yellow fever vaccine responses in identical twins. The second publication reports: The T cell response to vaccination in identical twins was reported by the authors to appear partly convergent and partly personalized. Focusing on identical twins, the study followed the T cell clones that responded to the vaccine, and did so with precision.

The chain was built from TRBV20-1 and TRBJ2-5; there is no confident call for the D gene. This TCR was recovered from a young woman in good health. The sequencing sample was made of PBMCs. The CDR3 has the sequence CSGRQEETQYF. The sequenced DNA is TGCAGTGGACGGCAGGAAGAGACCCAGTACTTC.